A single sample is the source of the 14 T cell receptor beta chains below, sequenced in a study of Graves' ophthalmopathy and Graves' hyperthyroidism. RNA transcripts were the source from which TCR beta CDR3 regions were amplified. RT-PCR with HTBI primers came first, then second-round multiplex PCR. In TCRdb, the multiplex PCR reads were re-called with MiXCR into one record per CDR3 protein. The sample includes 1 million to 1.3 million distinct CDR3 sequences, about two fifths of them seen just once. Sequencing was carried out using peripheral blood or thyroid tissue (not recorded which). Receptors originate from an adult man with Graves' hyperthyroidism.

The chain joins TRBV27 to TRBJ1-1; D ambiguous. Between the trimmed V and J ends, which lost 4 bases and 0 bases, there was a span of 24 bases. CDR1 MNHEY and CDR2 SMNVEV come from the germline V gene (reference sequence). The CDR3 has 19 amino acids. The CDR3 reads CASSSRSLPGGALNTEAFF. CDR3 nucleotide sequence: TGTGCCAGCAGTTCACGATCCTTACCGGGCGGAGCTTTGAACACTGAAGCTTTCTTT.

This clonotype was detected once. A clone one base away is much larger, so this may be a read error. This chain uses TRBV25-1 with TRBJ2-7, with unresolved D. The CDR3 contains 11 residues. CDR1 and CDR2 (germline): MGHDK, SYGVNS. Trimming left V 6 bases short and J 3 bases short, with 6 bases between. CDR3 loop: CASRNYYEQYF. In DNA, the CDR3 is TGTGCCAGCAGGAACTACTACGAGCAGTACTTC.

This clonotype was counted at least ten times. This chain connects TRBV6-5 to TRBJ1-5; no clear D. Germline V gives CDR1 MNHEY, CDR2 SVGAGI. V was shortened by 7 bases and J by 6 bases, with 16 bases between the two germline ends. The CDR3 extends over 14 amino acids. CDR3 sequence reads: CASIARFVGQPQHF. CDR3 bases: TGTGCCAGCATTGCCCGGTTTGTCGGTCAGCCCCAGCATTTT.

V is TRBV14 and J is TRBJ2-5, with D uncertain. Germline CDR1 SGHDN, CDR2 FVKESK. V was cut by 6 bases and J by 4 bases, with 12 bases left in between. The CDR3 is 13 amino acids. CDR3 nucleotide sequence: TGTGCCAGCAGTGTGGGTCGAACAGAGACCCAGTACTTC. Encoded protein: CASSVGRTETQYF.

This clonotype appeared many times. This chain links TRBV2 with TRBJ2-5, with 7 bases that match TRBD2. Losses at the gene ends were 6 bases for V and 14 bases for J; bases not matched to a gene: 15. In germline, CDR1 is SNHLY, CDR2 FYNNEI. This CDR3 has 13 residues. The CDR3 protein is CASRPTTSAGDYF. The CDR3 bases are TGTGCCAGCAGGCCCACAACTAGCGCCGGAGACTACTTC.

Regarding this clonotype: It may be a read error: a sequence one base away is much more abundant. This chain joins TRBV10-3 and TRBJ2-7; TRBD2 matches 13 bases. Germline V gene lookup returns CDR1 ENHRY and CDR2 SYGVKD. The CDR3 spans 14 residues. The V gene end was trimmed by 5 bases and the J gene end by 6 bases; junction bases not matched to a gene: 4. The CDR3 loop is CAISYWTSGSEQYF. In DNA form, the CDR3 reads TGTGCCATCAGTTACTGGACTAGCGGGAGCGAGCAGTACTTC.

This clonotype was seen many times. The chain employs TRBV7-9 and TRBJ1-5, with D hard to call. Germline V gives CDR1 SEHNR, CDR2 FQNEAQ (reference sequence). Deletions cut 2 bases from V and 9 bases from J, with 11 bases between. The CDR3 has 13 amino acids. The CDR3: CASSLRVDMPQHF. In nucleotides, the CDR3 is TGTGCCAGCAGCTTACGAGTCGACATGCCCCAGCATTTT.

The J gene is TRBJ1-2, the V gene TRBV24-1; unclear D gene. Germline V CDR1 and CDR2: KGHDR, SFDVKD. This CDR3 has 13 amino acids. V lost 6 bases, J lost 3 bases, and 10 bases lay in between. This CDR3 is CATSYSWDYGYTF. The CDR3 region has the DNA TGTGCCACCAGTTACAGTTGGGACTATGGCTACACCTTC.

V and J are TRBV14 and TRBJ2-5, with D perhaps being TRBD1 or TRBD2 (6 bases each). This CDR3 contains 14 residues. Trimming cost V 1 base and J 4 bases, with 10 bases left between them. Germline CDR1 is SGHDN and CDR2 is FVKESK. CDR3 in DNA: TGTGCCAGCAGCCAAGTGGGGGGCGGAGAGACCCAGTACTTC. This translates into CASSQVGGGETQYF.

This clonotype was picked up many times. V gene TRBV5-1 combines with J gene TRBJ1-1, with unresolved D. Trimming took off 0 bases at V and 0 bases at J, with 9 bases between the two ends. This CDR3 region has 15 residues. Germline V CDR1 and CDR2: SGHRS, YFSETQ. The CDR3 protein is CASSLDGTMNTEAFF. CDR3 nucleotides: TGCGCCAGCAGCTTGGATGGAACTATGAACACTGAAGCTTTCTTT.

At least ten counts were recorded for this clonotype. The chain employs TRBV4-1 and TRBJ1-1; perhaps TRBD1 as D (6 bases). Trimming removed 1 base from V and 5 bases from J, with 8 bases in between. CDR3 size: 13 residues. CDR1 and CDR2 from the germline V gene are MGHRA and YSYEKL. CDR3 loop: CASSQAQGTEAFF. DNA for the CDR3: TGCGCCAGCAGCCAAGCCCAGGGGACTGAAGCTTTCTTT.

This clonotype showed up just a few times. This chain links TRBV11-3 with TRBJ2-7, with D unclear. The CDR3 extends over 13 amino acids. Trimming removed 5 bases from V and 5 bases from J, with 13 bases in between. The germline V gene encodes CDR1 SGHNT and CDR2 YENEEA. Here the CDR3 DNA reads TGTGCCAGCAGCCAAACCGCCCGGGACGAGCAGTACTTC. Protein product: CASSQTARDEQYF.

Only a few counts were recorded for this clonotype. The J gene is TRBJ1-2, the V gene TRBV12-3 or TRBV12-4, with D perhaps TRBD1 (5 bases). V shed 4 bases and J shed 1 base, with 16 bases lying between them. The CDR3 consists of 16 residues. DNA of the CDR3: TGTGCCAGCAGTTCCCCGAAGCGGGGGAATAACTATGGCTACACCTTC. Residues: CASSSPKRGNNYGYTF.

A few counts support this clonotype. The chain employs TRBV10-3 and TRBJ1-2; D might be TRBD1 (5 bases). This CDR3 comprises 12 residues. CDR1 and CDR2 (germline): ENHRY, SYGVKD. V gave up 4 bases and J gave up 3 bases, with 6 bases separating them. The CDR3 DNA follows: TGTGCCATCAGTGTGGGGGACTATGGCTACACCTTC. This codes for CAISVGDYGYTF.